Following are 13 T cell receptor beta chains from one sample sequenced in a study of T-cell memory formation after mild COVID-19. TCRdb passed the 5' RACE reads through MiXCR, listing each CDR3 protein once. Found here are more than 55,000 distinct CDR3 sequences, around a tenth of them singletons; the top ten hold about 1.1%. The specimen was PBMCs or a T cell subset sorted from them (not recorded which). The receptors were gathered from a man aged 18 to 29 who had mild COVID-19 (a few samples of this study predate the infection). Cell type and time point are not known.

The chain couples TRBV5-1 to TRBJ2-3, with D possibly TRBD1 on 5 matching bases. V lost 1 base and J 5 bases, leaving 8 bases between the germline ends. This CDR3 spans 13 amino acids. Germline V gene sequence: CDR1 SGHRS, CDR2 YFSETQ. CDR3 nucleotides: TGCGCCAGCAGCTTGATGGGGCAAGATACGCAGTATTTT. The encoded protein is CASSLMGQDTQYF.

J is TRBJ2-1 and V is TRBV18, with D uncertain. CDR1 is KGHSH and CDR2 is LQKENI in the germline V gene. This CDR3 is 16 amino acids long. The ends were cut back, 4 bases at V and 0 bases at J, with 13 bases in the middle. CDR3 DNA sequence: TGTGCCAGCTCACGACGGTACGGTAGCTCCTACAATGAGCAGTTCTTC. Amino acid sequence: CASSRRYGSSYNEQFF.

This clonotype was recorded a few times. The chain uses TRBV5-1 and TRBJ2-3; D unclear. The germline V gene has CDR1 SGHRS and CDR2 YFSETQ. Trimming removed 5 bases at V and 4 bases at J, with 5 bases between. The CDR3 sequence is 11 residues long. DNA of the CDR3: TGCGCCAGCAGGCAAGCAGATACGCAGTATTTT. Translation: CASRQADTQYF. Complete variable domain (other parts from reference TRBV5-1 and TRBJ2-3): KAGVTQTPRYLIKTRGQQVTLSCSPISGHRSVSWYQQTPGQGLQFLFEYFSETQRNKGNFPGRFSGRQFSNSRSEMNVSTLELGDSALYLCASRQADTQYFGPGTRLTVL.

This clonotype was observed a few times. J is TRBJ2-6 and V is TRBV6-6; D uncertain. V was cut by 4 bases and J by 10 bases, with 8 bases left in between. CDR3 size: 12 residues. Per germline, CDR1 MNHNY and CDR2 SVGAGI (reference sequence). The CDR3 loop reads CASSWVRNVLTF. DNA for the CDR3: TGTGCCAGCAGTTGGGTCCGGAACGTCCTGACTTTC.

At least ten counts were recorded for this clonotype. The chain employs TRBV7-2 and TRBJ2-5; D possibly corresponds to TRBD2 (6 bases). Trimming stripped 5 bases from V and 4 bases from J, with 11 bases between. Germline values: CDR1 SGHTA, CDR2 FQGNSA. The CDR3 has 13 amino acids. Written as DNA, the CDR3 is TGTGCCAGCAGCCCCGGGGGTGGAGAGACCCAGTACTTC. Its protein product is CASSPGGGETQYF.

This clonotype has ten or more counts. The genes are TRBV7-2 and TRBJ2-3; 10 nucleotides agree with TRBD2. This CDR3 contains 17 residues. The V and J ends lost 1 base and 5 bases, in that order; junction bases with no gene match: 9. Germline CDR1 reads SGHTA; CDR2 reads FQGNSA. The CDR3 loop reads CASSLGISGGAVDTQYF. CDR3 coding DNA: TGTGCCAGCAGCTTAGGCATAAGCGGGGGGGCCGTAGATACGCAGTATTTT.

The table lists this clonotype with a few counts. V gene TRBV12-3 or TRBV12-4 combines with J gene TRBJ2-3, with TRBD2 matching 12 bases. The V segment lost 5 bases and the J segment 6 bases; nucleotides outside the gene matches: 12. The CDR3 runs 17 residues. CDR3 bases: TGTGCCAGCAGTCTAACGCCGGGACTAGCGGGTGGGGATACGCAGTATTTT. It codes for CASSLTPGLAGGDTQYF.

The chain combines TRBV20-1 with TRBJ2-1; the D is unclear. V shed 0 bases and J shed 1 base, with 10 bases lying between them. The CDR3 has 15 residues. Germline lookup yields CDR1 DFQATT and CDR2 SNEGSKA (reference sequence). This CDR3 reads CSAREDRLSYNEQFF. In nucleotides, the CDR3 is TGCAGTGCTAGAGAGGACCGGCTTTCCTACAATGAGCAGTTCTTC.

The CDR3 sequence is CASSSTYNSPLHF. The CDR3 DNA follows: TGTGCCAGCAGTTCCACCTATAATTCACCCCTCCACTTT. This chain joins TRBV28 and TRBJ1-6; D uncertain. Germline CDR1 and CDR2: MDHEN and SYDVKM. CDR3 length: 13 residues. Trimming took off 4 bases at V and 2 bases at J, with 3 bases between the two ends.

The rearrangement links TRBV12-3 or TRBV12-4 to TRBJ2-3; no definite D call. Trimming shortened V by 4 bases and J by 1 base, and 6 bases separated the two germline ends. The CDR3 runs 13 residues. The CDR3 is CASSSRGTDTQYF. Here the CDR3 DNA reads TGTGCCAGCAGTTCAAGGGGCACAGATACGCAGTATTTT.

This clonotype was observed a few times. This rearrangement joins TRBV7-3 to TRBJ1-1; D unresolved. CDR3 length equals 12 residues. Germline lookup yields CDR1 SGHTA and CDR2 FQGTGA. V lost 6 bases and J lost 1, with 6 bases in between. The CDR3 DNA sequence: TGTGCCAGCAGGGACCGGAACACTGAAGCTTTCTTT. The encoded protein is CASRDRNTEAFF.

The table lists this clonotype with a few counts. The chain recombines TRBV5-1 with TRBJ2-5, with D perhaps being TRBD1 or TRBD2 (5 bases each). Germline V gene lookup returns CDR1 SGHRS and CDR2 YFSETQ. V gave up 4 bases and J gave up 5 bases, with 15 bases separating them. CDR3 length: 14 amino acids. CDR3 loop: CASSLRGAGETQYF. For the CDR3, the DNA is TGCGCCAGCAGCCTCCGAGGGGCCGGGGAGACCCAGTACTTC. The whole variable domain, remainder taken from reference TRBV5-1 and TRBJ2-5, is KAGVTQTPRYLIKTRGQQVTLSCSPISGHRSVSWYQQTPGQGLQFLFEYFSETQRNKGNFPGRFSGRQFSNSRSEMNVSTLELGDSALYLCASSLRGAGETQYFGPGTRLLVL.

V and J are TRBV28 and TRBJ2-1, with TRBD2 identical over 7 bases. J lost 0 bases, V lost 5 bases, and 13 bases had no gene match. The CDR3 totals 18 residues. CDR1 MDHEN and CDR2 SYDVKM come from the germline V gene. DNA of the CDR3: TGTGCCAGCAGTGCCTCCGTGGGGGGGTATAGCTCCTACAATGAGCAGTTCTTC. Translated, it gives CASSASVGGYSSYNEQFF.